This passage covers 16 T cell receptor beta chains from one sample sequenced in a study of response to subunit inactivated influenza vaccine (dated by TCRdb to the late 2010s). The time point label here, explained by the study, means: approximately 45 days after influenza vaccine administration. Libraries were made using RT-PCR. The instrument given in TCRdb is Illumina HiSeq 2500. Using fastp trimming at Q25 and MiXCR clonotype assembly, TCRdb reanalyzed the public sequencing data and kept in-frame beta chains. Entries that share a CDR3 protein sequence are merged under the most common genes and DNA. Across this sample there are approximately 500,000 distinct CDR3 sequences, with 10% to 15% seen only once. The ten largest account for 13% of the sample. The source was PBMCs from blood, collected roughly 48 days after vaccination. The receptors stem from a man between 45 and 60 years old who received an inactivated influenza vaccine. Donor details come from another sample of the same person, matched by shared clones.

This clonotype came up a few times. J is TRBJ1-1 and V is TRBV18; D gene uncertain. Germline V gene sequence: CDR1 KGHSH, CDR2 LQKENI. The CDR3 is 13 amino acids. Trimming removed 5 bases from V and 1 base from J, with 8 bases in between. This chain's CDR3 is CASSDTENTEAFF. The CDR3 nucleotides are TGTGCCAGCTCAGACACAGAGAACACTGAAGCTTTCTTT.

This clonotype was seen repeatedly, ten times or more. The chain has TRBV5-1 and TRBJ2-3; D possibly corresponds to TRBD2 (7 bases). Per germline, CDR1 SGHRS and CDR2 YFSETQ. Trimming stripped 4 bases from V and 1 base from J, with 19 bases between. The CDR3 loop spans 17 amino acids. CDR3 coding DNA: TGCGCCAGCAGCCAACGAGGGGGGGGCGCCGGCACAGATACGCAGTATTTT. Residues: CASSQRGGGAGTDTQYF.

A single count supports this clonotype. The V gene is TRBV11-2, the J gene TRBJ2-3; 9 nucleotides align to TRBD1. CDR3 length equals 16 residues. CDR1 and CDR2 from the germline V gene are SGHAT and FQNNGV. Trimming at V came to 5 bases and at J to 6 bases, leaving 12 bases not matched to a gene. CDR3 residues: CASSRPGQGGSDTQYF. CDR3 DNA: TGTGCCAGCAGCAGACCGGGACAGGGTGGGTCTGATACGCAGTATTTT.

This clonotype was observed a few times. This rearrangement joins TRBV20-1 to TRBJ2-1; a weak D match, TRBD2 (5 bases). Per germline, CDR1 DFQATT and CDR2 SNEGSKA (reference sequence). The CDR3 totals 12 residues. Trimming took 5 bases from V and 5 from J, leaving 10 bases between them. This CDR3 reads CSARSGNNEQFF. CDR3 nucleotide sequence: TGCAGTGCTCGCAGCGGCAACAATGAGCAGTTCTTC.

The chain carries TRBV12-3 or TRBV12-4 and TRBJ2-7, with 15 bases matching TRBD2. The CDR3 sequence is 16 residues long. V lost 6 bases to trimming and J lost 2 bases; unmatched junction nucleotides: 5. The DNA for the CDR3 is TGTGCCAGCAGCCCCGGACTAGCGGGGGGGACCTACGAGCAGTACTTC. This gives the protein CASSPGLAGGTYEQYF.

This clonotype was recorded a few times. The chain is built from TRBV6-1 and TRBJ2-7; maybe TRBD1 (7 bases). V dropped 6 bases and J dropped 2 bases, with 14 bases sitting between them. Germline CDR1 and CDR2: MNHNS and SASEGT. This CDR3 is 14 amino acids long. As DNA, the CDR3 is TGTGCCAGCAGCCAACAGGGGAGGACCTACGAGCAGTACTTC. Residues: CASSQQGRTYEQYF.

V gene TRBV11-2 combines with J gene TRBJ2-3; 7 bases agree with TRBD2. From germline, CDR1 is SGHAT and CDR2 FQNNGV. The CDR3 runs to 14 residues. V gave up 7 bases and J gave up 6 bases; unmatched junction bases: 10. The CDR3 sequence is CASIQAGVTDTQYF. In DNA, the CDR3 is TGTGCCAGCATCCAGGCGGGAGTCACGGATACGCAGTATTTT. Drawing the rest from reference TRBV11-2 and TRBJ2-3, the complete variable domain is EAGVAQSPRYKIIEKRQSVAFWCNPISGHATLYWYQQILGQGPKLLIQFQNNGVVDDSQLPKDRFSAERLKGVDSTLKIQPAKLEDSAVYLCASIQAGVTDTQYFGPGTRLTVL.

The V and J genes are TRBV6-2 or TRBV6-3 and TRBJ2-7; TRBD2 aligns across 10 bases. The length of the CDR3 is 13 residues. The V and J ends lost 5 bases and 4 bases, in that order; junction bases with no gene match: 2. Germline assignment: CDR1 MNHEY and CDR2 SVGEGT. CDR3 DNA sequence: TGTGCCAGCAGTGCTAGCGGGAGTTACGAGCAGTACTTC. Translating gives CASSASGSYEQYF.

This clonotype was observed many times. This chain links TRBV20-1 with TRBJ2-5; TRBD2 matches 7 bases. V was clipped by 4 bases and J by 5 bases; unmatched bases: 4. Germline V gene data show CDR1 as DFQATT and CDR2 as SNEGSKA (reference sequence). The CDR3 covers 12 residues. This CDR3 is CSAISGVETQYF. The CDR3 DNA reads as TGCAGTGCTATCAGCGGGGTGGAGACCCAGTACTTC.

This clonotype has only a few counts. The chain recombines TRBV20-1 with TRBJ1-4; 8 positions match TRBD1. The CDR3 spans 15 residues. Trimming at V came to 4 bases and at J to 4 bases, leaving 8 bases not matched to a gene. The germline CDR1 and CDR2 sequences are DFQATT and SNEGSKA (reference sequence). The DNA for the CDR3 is TGCAGTGCTACCAACCGGGACAGGTATAATGAAAAACTGTTTTTT. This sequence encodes CSATNRDRYNEKLFF.

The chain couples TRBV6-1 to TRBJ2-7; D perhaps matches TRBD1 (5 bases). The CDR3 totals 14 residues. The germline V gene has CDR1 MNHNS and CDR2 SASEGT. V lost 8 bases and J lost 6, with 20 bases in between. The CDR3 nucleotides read TGTGCCAGCGGCCTTAGGGGCTCCGTGTTCGAGCAGTACTTC. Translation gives CASGLRGSVFEQYF.

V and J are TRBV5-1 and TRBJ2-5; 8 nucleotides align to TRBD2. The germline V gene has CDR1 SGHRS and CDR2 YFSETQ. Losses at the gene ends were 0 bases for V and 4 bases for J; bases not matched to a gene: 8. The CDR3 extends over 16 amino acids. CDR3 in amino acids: CASSLASGGLGETQYF. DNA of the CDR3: TGCGCCAGCAGCTTGGCCTCGGGGGGGCTAGGAGAGACCCAGTACTTC.

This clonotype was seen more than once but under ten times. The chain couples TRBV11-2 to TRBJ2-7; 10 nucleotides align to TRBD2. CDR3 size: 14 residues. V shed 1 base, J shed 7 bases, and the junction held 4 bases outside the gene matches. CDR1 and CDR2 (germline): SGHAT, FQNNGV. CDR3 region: CASSLGLAGWEQYF. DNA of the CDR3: TGTGCCAGCAGCTTAGGACTAGCGGGTTGGGAGCAGTACTTC.

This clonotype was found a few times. CDR3 in amino acids: CSARDPSGRVYNEQFF. Written as DNA, the CDR3 is TGCAGTGCTAGAGATCCTAGCGGGAGGGTATACAATGAGCAGTTCTTC. The chain carries TRBV20-1 and TRBJ2-1; TRBD2 aligns across 12 bases. V shed 0 bases, J shed 4 bases, and the junction held 4 bases outside the gene matches. The germline V gene encodes CDR1 DFQATT and CDR2 SNEGSKA (reference sequence). This CDR3 comprises 16 residues.

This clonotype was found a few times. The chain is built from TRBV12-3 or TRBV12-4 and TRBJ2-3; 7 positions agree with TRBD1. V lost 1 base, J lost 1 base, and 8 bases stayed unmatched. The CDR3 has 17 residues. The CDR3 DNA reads TGTGCCAGCAGTTTAGAGGGGCGAACAGGGGGCACAGATACGCAGTATTTT. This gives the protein CASSLEGRTGGTDTQYF.

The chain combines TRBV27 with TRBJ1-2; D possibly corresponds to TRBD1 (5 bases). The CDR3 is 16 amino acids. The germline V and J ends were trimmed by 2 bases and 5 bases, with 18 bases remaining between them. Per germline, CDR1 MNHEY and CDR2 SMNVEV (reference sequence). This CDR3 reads CASSLNRDLRGYGYTF. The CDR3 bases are TGTGCCAGCAGTTTAAATCGGGACTTGCGGGGGTATGGCTACACCTTC.